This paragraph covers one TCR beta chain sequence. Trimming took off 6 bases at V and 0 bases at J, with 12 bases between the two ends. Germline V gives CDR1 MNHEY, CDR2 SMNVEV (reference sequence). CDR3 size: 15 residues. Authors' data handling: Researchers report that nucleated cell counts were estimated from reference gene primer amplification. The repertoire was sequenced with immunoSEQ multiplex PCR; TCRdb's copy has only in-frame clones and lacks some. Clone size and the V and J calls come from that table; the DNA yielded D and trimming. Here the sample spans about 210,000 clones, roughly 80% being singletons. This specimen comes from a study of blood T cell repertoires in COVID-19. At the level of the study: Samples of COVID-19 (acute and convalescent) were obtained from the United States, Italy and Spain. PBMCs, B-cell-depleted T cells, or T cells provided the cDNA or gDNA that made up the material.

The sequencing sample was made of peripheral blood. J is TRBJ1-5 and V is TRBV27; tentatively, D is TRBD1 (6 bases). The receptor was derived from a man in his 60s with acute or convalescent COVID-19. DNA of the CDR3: TGTGCCAGCAGCCGGGGGGCGCCTAGCAATCAGCCCCAGCATTTT. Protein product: CASSRGAPSNQPQHF.